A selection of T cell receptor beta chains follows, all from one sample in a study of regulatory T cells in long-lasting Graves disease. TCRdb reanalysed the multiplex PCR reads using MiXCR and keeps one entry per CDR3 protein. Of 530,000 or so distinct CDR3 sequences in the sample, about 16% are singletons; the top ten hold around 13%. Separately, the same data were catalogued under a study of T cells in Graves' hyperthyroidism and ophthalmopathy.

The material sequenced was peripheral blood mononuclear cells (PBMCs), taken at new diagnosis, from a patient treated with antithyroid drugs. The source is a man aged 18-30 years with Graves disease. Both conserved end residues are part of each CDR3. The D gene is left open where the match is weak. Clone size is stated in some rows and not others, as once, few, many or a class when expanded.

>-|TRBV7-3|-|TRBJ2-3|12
TGTGCCAGCAGCTTATATACGGGTACGCAGTATTTT
CASSLYTGTQYF
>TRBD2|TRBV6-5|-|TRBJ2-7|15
TGTGCCAGCAGTTACAGACTAGCGGGAGGCTACGAGCAGTACTTC
CASSYRLAGGYEQYF
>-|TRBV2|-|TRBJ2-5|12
TGTGCCAGCACCAGGGACCAAGAGACCCAGTACTTC
CASTRDQETQYF
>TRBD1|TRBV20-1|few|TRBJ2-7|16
TGCAGTGCCAGTCTTCCGGGACAGGGGGAGGTGTGGGAGCAGTACTTC
CSASLPGQGEVWEQYF
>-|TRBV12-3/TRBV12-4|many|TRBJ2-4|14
TGTGCCAGCAGGCCGGAGGGGGCAGGGAAGATTCAGTACTTC
CASRPEGAGKIQYF
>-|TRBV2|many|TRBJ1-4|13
TGTGCCAGCAGTGAAGTGGGGGAAAAAAAACTGTTTTTT
CASSEVGEKKLFF
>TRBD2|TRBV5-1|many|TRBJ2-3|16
TGCGCCAGCAGCTCCGGACTAGCGGGGAGCACAGATACGCAGTATTTT
CASSSGLAGSTDTQYF
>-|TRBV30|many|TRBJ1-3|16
TGTGCCTGGACCACCGGACTGGGATTTTCTGGAAACACCATATATTTT
CAWTTGLGFSGNTIYF
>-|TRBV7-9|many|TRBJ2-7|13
TGTGCCAGCAGCGAATCCAACTACTACGAGCAGTACTTC
CASSESNYYEQYF
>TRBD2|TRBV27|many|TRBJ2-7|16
TGTGCCAGCAGTTTCGTTAGCGGGAGTACATCCCGGGAGCAGTACTTC
CASSFVSGSTSREQYF
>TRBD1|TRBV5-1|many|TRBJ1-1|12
TGCGCCAGCAGCGACCGGGACAGGGAAGCTTTCTTT
CASSDRDREAFF
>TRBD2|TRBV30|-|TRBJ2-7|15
TGTGCCTGGAGTGCCGGGACTAGCGGGAGCTACGAGCAGTACTTC
CAWSAGTSGSYEQYF
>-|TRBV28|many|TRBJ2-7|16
TGTGCCAGCAGTTTTTTGATGTGGCAGTCAAACTACGAGCAGTACTTC
CASSFLMWQSNYEQYF
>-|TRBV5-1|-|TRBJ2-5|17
TGCGCCGGCAGCTTGGCGGGATGGGTAGCGGATCAAGAGACCCAGTACTTC
CAGSLAGWVADQETQYF
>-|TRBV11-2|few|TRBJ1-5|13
TGTGCCAGCAGCTTTAATTGGGGGCAGCCCCAGCATTTT
CASSFNWGQPQHF
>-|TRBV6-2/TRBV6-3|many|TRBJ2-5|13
TGTGCCAGCAGTGTAGAAGACCAAGAGACCCAGTACTTC
CASSVEDQETQYF
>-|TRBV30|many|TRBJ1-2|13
TGTGCCTGGGAGCAACAGGGCGTCTATGGCTACACCTTC
CAWEQQGVYGYTF
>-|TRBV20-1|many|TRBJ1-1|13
TGCAGTGCTATCGATATCATGAACACTGAAGCTTTCTTT
CSAIDIMNTEAFF
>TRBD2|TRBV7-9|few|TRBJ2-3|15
TGTGCCAGCAGCCGCCGGGAGGCTAGCACAGATACGCAGTATTTT
CASSRREASTDTQYF
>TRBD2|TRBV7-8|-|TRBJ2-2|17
TGTGCCAGCAGCCAGAGACTAGCGGGAGGGCCCGGCGGGGAGCTGTTTTTT
CASSQRLAGGPGGELFF
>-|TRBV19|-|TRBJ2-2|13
TGTGCATCCCGTCCTACGAACACCGGGGAGCTGTTTTTT
CASRPTNTGELFF
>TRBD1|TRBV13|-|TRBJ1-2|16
TGTGCCAGCAGCCGAAGACAGGGGGGGCCGGGGTATGGCTACACCTTC
CASSRRQGGPGYGYTF
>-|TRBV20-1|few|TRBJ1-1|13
TGCAGTGCGGAGGGGGATGCGGGGACTGAAGCTTTCTTT
CSAEGDAGTEAFF
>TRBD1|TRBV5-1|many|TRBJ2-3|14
TGCGCCAGCAGCTTGGGACAGGGGATGGATACGCAGTATTTT
CASSLGQGMDTQYF
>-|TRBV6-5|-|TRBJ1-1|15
TGTGCCAGCAGTTACAACGACAGACGGAACACTGAAGCTTTCTTT
CASSYNDRRNTEAFF
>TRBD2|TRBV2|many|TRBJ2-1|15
TGTGCCAGCAGTGGGAGCGGGAGTTTAGCATATGAGCAGTTCTTC
CASSGSGSLAYEQFF
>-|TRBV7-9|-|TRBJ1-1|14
TGTGCCAGCAGGGGGGGACGGCAGAACACTGAAGCTTTCTTT
CASRGGRQNTEAFF
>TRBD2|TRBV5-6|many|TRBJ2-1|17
TGTGCCAGCAGCTCAACCCCGAGGCTAGCGGGCCACAATGAGCAGTTCTTC
CASSSTPRLAGHNEQFF
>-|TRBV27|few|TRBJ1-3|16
TGTGCCAGCAGTCCCCACCGACTGAACTCTGGAAACACCATATATTTT
CASSPHRLNSGNTIYF
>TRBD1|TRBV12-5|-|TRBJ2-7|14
TGTGCTAGTGGTTTGTCCCAGGGGGCGGACGAGCAGTACTTC
CASGLSQGADEQYF
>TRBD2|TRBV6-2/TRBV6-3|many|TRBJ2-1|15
TGTGCCAGCAGTGATGTTCGGGCGGGAGGGAATGAGCAGTTCTTC
CASSDVRAGGNEQFF
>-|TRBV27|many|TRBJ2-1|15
TGTGCCAGCAGCGAAGGCGGGGAGTGGGACAATGAGCAGTTCTTC
CASSEGGEWDNEQFF
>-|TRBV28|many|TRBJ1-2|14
TGTGCCAGCAGTCCCCAAATGACATGGCGAGGCTACACCTTC
CASSPQMTWRGYTF
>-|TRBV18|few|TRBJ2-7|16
TGTGCCAGCTCACCGATAGGAACGTTTAATGGACCCGAGCAGTACTTC
CASSPIGTFNGPEQYF
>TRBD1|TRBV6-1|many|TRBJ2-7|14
TGTGCCAGCAGTACGGGACAGGGGGCCGGCGAGCAGTACTTC
CASSTGQGAGEQYF
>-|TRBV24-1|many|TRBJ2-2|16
TGTGCCACCAGTGATTGGCCCCGGTGGGGCACCGGGGAGCTGTTTTTT
CATSDWPRWGTGELFF
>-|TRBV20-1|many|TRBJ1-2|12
TGCAGTGCTAGGCAGGGAGGCTATGGCTACACCTTC
CSARQGGYGYTF
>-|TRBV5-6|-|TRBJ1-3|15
TGTGCCAGCAGCTTATGGGGGGCAATTGGAAACACCATATATTTT
CASSLWGAIGNTIYF
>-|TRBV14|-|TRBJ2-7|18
TGTGCCAGCAGCCTAGGGGTTGGGACGGGACCGAGATCCTACGAGCAGTACTTC
CASSLGVGTGPRSYEQYF
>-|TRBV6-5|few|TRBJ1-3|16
TGTGCCAGCAGTTACCTTCTGGGCTACTCTGGAAACACCATATATTTT
CASSYLLGYSGNTIYF
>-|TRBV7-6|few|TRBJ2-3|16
TGTGCCAGCAGCTTAGAGACTAGTACCAAACCAGATACGCAGTATTTT
CASSLETSTKPDTQYF